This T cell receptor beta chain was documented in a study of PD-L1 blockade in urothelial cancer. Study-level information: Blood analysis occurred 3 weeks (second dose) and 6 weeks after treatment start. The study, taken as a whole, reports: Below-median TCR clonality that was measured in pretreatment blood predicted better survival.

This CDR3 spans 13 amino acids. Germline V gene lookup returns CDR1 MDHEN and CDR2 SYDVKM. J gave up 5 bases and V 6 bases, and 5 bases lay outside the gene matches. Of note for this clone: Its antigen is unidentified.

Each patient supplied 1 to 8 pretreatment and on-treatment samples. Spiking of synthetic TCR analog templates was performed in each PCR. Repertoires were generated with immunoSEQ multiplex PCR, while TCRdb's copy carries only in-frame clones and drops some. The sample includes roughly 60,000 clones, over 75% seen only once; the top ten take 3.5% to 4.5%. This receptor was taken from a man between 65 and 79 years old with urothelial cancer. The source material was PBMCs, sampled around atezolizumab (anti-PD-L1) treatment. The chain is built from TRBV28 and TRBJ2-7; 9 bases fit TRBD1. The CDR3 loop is CASRGTGPNEQYF. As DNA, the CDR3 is TGTGCCAGCAGGGGGACAGGGCCCAACGAGCAGTACTTC.